Below, 32 T cell receptor beta chains from the same sample are listed, as sequenced in a study of T cells expressing NK-cell markers. TCRdb re-called the 5' RACE reads; every CDR3 protein appears as one record, without DNA. This table lists roughly 450,000 distinct CDR3 sequences. Material: blood T cells: a sorted CD56 or NKG2C T cell subset, CD4+ or CD8+ T cells, or bulk PBMC T cells (not recorded which). The source is a woman aged 45 to 65 in good health.

The rearrangement joins TRBV3-1 to TRBJ2-5; as DNA is missing, the TRBD2 call by TCRdb cannot be tested. Germline CDR1 and CDR2: LGHDT and YNNKEL (reference sequence). The CDR3 runs 16 residues. This CDR3 reads CASSRRSALPQETQYF.

The chain carries TRBV20-1 and TRBJ2-1; the D call of TRBD1 rests on TCRdb alone, since no DNA is present to check it. The germline CDR1 and CDR2 sequences are DFQATT and SNEGSKA (reference sequence). The CDR3 runs to 16 residues. CDR3 region: CSAPAIPGQAHNEQFF.

The CDR3 reads CASTAGLAGATNTGELFF. The chain uses TRBV4-2 and TRBJ2-2; TCRdb designates TRBD2, a call that cannot be tested without DNA. The CDR3 loop spans 18 amino acids. Germline V gene sequence: CDR1 LGHNA, CDR2 YNFKEQ.

The chain employs TRBV10-3 and TRBJ2-2; checking the TCRdb D call of TRBD1 is not possible without DNA. Germline CDR1 and CDR2: ENHRY and SYGVKD. The CDR3 spans 18 residues. CDR3: CAISERTGGNSGPSELFF.

The chain is built from TRBV12-3 or TRBV12-4 and TRBJ2-7; TCRdb calls TRBD2, which cannot be checked without DNA. The CDR3 covers 14 residues. CDR3 region: CASSPASGRVKQYF.

The V and J genes are TRBV20-1 and TRBJ2-3; with no DNA, the TCRdb D assignment of TRBD2 cannot be verified. Germline V gives CDR1 DFQATT, CDR2 SNEGSKA (reference sequence). The CDR3 covers 15 residues. The chain's CDR3 is CSAMGLAESTDTQYF.

This chain links TRBV27 with TRBJ1-1; TCRdb selects TRBD1, and the lack of DNA leaves this call unchecked. The CDR3 is 16 residues long. Germline V CDR1 and CDR2: MNHEY, SMNVEV (reference sequence). The CDR3 spells CASSFRTGNLVTEAFF.

The rearrangement uses TRBV20-1 and TRBJ1-2. Germline CDR1 and CDR2: DFQATT and SNEGSKA (reference sequence). This CDR3 is built from 12 residues. The chain's CDR3 is CSAREHIDGYTF.

The chain joins TRBV6-5 to TRBJ2-1. Germline values: CDR1 MNHEY, CDR2 SVGAGI. This CDR3 is 13 amino acids long. CDR3 loop: CATISRNYNEQFF.

J is TRBJ2-5 and V is TRBV20-1; there is no DNA to check the TCRdb D call of TRBD1. The germline V gene encodes CDR1 DFQATT and CDR2 SNEGSKA (reference sequence). This CDR3 has 15 amino acids. CDR3 protein: CSAEDQFRGEETQYF.

The rearrangement uses TRBV7-9 and TRBJ2-3. The CDR3 contains 15 residues. CDR1 and CDR2 (germline): SEHNR, FQNEAQ (reference sequence). CDR3 protein: CASSLDGSHTDTQYF.

The gene calls are TRBV2 and TRBJ2-5. Germline lookup yields CDR1 SNHLY and CDR2 FYNNEI. The CDR3 has 11 amino acids. The CDR3 protein is CASSEAETQYF.

This chain uses TRBV27 with TRBJ2-5. Germline V gene sequence: CDR1 MNHEY, CDR2 SMNVEV (reference sequence). CDR3 length: 14 amino acids. CDR3 protein: CASSLSAVGETQYF.

Here the CDR3 reads CASWAPGLSYEQYF. The rearrangement links TRBV6-2 or TRBV6-3 to TRBJ2-7; the TCRdb D gene call, TRBD2, has no DNA to confirm it. There are 14 residues in the CDR3. Germline loops: CDR1 MNHEY, CDR2 SVGEGT.

The chain employs TRBV20-1 and TRBJ2-5; there is no DNA to check the TCRdb D call of TRBD2. Per the germline V gene, CDR1 is DFQATT and CDR2 is SNEGSKA (reference sequence). The CDR3 covers 12 residues. The CDR3 protein is CSARDLVWTQYF.

The chain uses TRBV9 and TRBJ1-3. This CDR3 region has 15 residues. Germline V gene sequence: CDR1 SGDLS, CDR2 YYNGEE. The CDR3 is CASSVGGGSGNTIYF.

The chain employs TRBV6-1 and TRBJ2-5; the D gene TCRdb calls, TRBD1, cannot be checked with no DNA. The CDR3 contains 14 residues. Germline V CDR1 and CDR2: MNHNS, SASEGT. CDR3: CASRRSQGAETQYF.

The chain links TRBV2 to TRBJ2-3; TCRdb indicates TRBD1, and absent DNA this call remains unverified. The CDR3 is 15 amino acids. Germline CDR1 SNHLY, CDR2 FYNNEI. The CDR3 protein is CASRYGDRTTDTQYF. The full variable domain, completed using reference TRBV2 and TRBJ2-3, is EPEVTQTPSHQVTQMGQEVILRCVPISNHLYFYWYRQILGQKVEFLVSFYNNEISEKSEIFDDQFSVERPDGSNFTLKIRSTKLEDSAMYFCASRYGDRTTDTQYFGPGTRLTVL.

The V call is TRBV3-1, the J call TRBJ2-2. The length of the CDR3 is 11 residues. CDR1 is LGHDT and CDR2 is YNNKEL in the germline V gene (reference sequence). The CDR3 is CASSLNGELFF.

The chain uses TRBV7-9 and TRBJ1-5. The length of the CDR3 is 13 residues. Germline assignment: CDR1 SEHNR and CDR2 FQNEAQ (reference sequence). CDR3: CASSRGGSGPQHF.

This rearrangement joins TRBV6-1 to TRBJ2-1; as DNA is missing, the TRBD2 call by TCRdb cannot be tested. There are 11 residues in the CDR3. The germline V gene has CDR1 MNHNS and CDR2 SASEGT. The CDR3 reads CASSEEGWEFF.

The chain couples TRBV20-1 to TRBJ2-1; the TCRdb D gene call, TRBD1, has no DNA to confirm it. CDR3 size: 13 residues. Germline assignment: CDR1 DFQATT and CDR2 SNEGSKA (reference sequence). CDR3 loop: CSAPRGGENEQFF.

The CDR3 loop is CASGEGANIQYF. The chain has TRBV12-5 and TRBJ2-4; TCRdb's D call, TRBD1, is unchecked because there is no DNA. CDR3 length equals 12 residues. CDR1 is LGHNT and CDR2 is FRNRAP in the germline V gene.

The V call is TRBV20-1, the J call TRBJ2-1; TCRdb gives TRBD1 as the D gene, but with no DNA this cannot be confirmed. The CDR3 runs 12 residues. The germline V gene has CDR1 DFQATT and CDR2 SNEGSKA (reference sequence). The CDR3 sequence is CSASSGIDEQFF.

The gene calls are TRBV15 and TRBJ2-3. The CDR3 has 13 amino acids. CDR1 and CDR2 (germline): LNHNV, YYDKDF (reference sequence). Here the CDR3 reads CATSRGRFDTQYF.

V is TRBV12-3 or TRBV12-4 and J is TRBJ2-7; TCRdb selects TRBD1, and the lack of DNA leaves this call unchecked. The CDR3 length is 15 residues. The chain's CDR3 is CASSDPGQGSYEQYF.

The gene calls are TRBV7-2 and TRBJ1-1; TCRdb's D call of TRBD1 is untestable without DNA. This CDR3 has 13 residues. Per the germline V gene, CDR1 is SGHTA and CDR2 is FQGNSA. The CDR3: CASSSGTAYRPFF.

The rearrangement joins TRBV4-1 to TRBJ2-5; TCRdb selects TRBD2, and the lack of DNA leaves this call unchecked. CDR1 is MGHRA, CDR2 YSYEKL, per germline. There are 15 residues in the CDR3. CDR3 sequence reads: CASSLQGPAGETQYF.

Here the CDR3 reads CAISEFQQGLNTEAFF. The chain couples TRBV10-3 to TRBJ1-1; TCRdb gives TRBD1 as the D gene, but with no DNA this cannot be confirmed. The CDR3 consists of 16 residues. The V gene's germline CDR1 is ENHRY and CDR2 SYGVKD.

The rearrangement links TRBV2 to TRBJ2-5; the TRBD2 assignment by TCRdb is unverifiable without DNA. Germline CDR1 SNHLY, CDR2 FYNNEI. The CDR3 totals 16 residues. CDR3 loop: CASSRTSGGLQETQYF.

The chain has TRBV7-2 and TRBJ2-1; TCRdb returns TRBD1, unconfirmable since there is no DNA. Germline V gene sequence: CDR1 SGHTA, CDR2 FQGNSA. The CDR3 runs 19 residues. The CDR3 here is CASSLGWAISGSSYNEQFF.

The chain combines TRBV10-3 with TRBJ2-1; TCRdb indicates TRBD2, and absent DNA this call remains unverified. This CDR3 has 16 amino acids. Germline V CDR1 and CDR2: ENHRY, SYGVKD. CDR3 sequence: CAISAGLAGDRNEQFF.